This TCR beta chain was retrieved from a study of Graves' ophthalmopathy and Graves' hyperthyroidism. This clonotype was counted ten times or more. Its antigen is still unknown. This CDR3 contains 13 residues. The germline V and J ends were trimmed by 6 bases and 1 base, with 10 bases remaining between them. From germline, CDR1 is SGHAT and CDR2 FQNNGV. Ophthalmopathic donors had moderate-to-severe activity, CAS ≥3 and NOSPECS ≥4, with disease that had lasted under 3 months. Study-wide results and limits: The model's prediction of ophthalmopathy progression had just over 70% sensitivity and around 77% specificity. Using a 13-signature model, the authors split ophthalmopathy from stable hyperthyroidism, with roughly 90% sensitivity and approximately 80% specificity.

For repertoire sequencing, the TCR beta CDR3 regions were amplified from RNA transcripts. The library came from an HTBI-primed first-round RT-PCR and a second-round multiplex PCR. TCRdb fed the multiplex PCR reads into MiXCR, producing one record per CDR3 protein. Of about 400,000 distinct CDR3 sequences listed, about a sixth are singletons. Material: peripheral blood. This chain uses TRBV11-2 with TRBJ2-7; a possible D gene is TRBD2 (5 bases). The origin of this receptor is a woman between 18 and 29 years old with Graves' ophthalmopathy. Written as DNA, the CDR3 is TGTGCCAGCAGTCCTCTAGCTTCCTACGAGCAGTACTTC. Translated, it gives CASSPLASYEQYF.